Shown below are 13 T cell receptor beta chains from a single sample sequenced in a study of blood T cell repertoires in COVID-19. Clones were sequenced by immunoSEQ multiplex PCR, and TCRdb holds only the in-frame ones, with some missing. The sample includes about 280,000 clones, roughly 89% of them seen just once. Source material: PBMCs or T cells enriched from blood (not recorded which). The source of these receptors is a woman aged 60 to 75 who had recovered from COVID-19.

This clone was detected a few times. V gene TRBV7-6 combines with J gene TRBJ2-2, with D possibly TRBD2 on 6 matching bases. This CDR3 spans 18 amino acids. The V gene's germline CDR1 is SGHVS and CDR2 FNYEAQ. V lost 3 bases to trimming and J lost 5 bases, with 22 bases between them. For the CDR3, the DNA is TGTGCCAGCAGCTTTGATCTGCGGGGACCTTCTTTTACCGGGGAGCTGTTTTTT. This codes for CASSFDLRGPSFTGELFF.

The chain has TRBV5-4 and TRBJ1-6; perhaps TRBD1 as D (6 bases). Trimming took 4 bases from V and 2 from J, leaving 16 bases between them. The CDR3 is 17 amino acids. CDR1 SGHNT and CDR2 YYREEE come from the germline V gene (reference sequence). CDR3 residues: CASSGDNPKTYNSPLHF. In DNA, the CDR3 is TGTGCCAGCAGCGGGGACAACCCGAAAACCTATAATTCACCCCTCCACTTT. Drawing the rest from reference TRBV5-4 and TRBJ1-6, the complete variable domain is ETGVTQSPTHLIKTRGQQVTLRCSSQSGHNTVSWYQQALGQGPQFIFQYYREEENGRGNFPPRFSGLQFPNYSSELNVNALELDDSALYLCASSGDNPKTYNSPLHFGNGTRLTVT.

This chain connects TRBV7-3 to TRBJ2-2; D is possibly TRBD1 (6 bases). The CDR3 has 14 amino acids. Germline assignment: CDR1 SGHTA and CDR2 FQGTGA. V dropped 5 bases and J dropped 2 bases, with 9 bases sitting between them. This CDR3 is CASSTGINTGELFF. The CDR3 coding sequence is TGTGCCAGCAGCACAGGGATCAACACCGGGGAGCTGTTTTTT.

The rearrangement joins TRBV12-3 or TRBV12-4 to TRBJ1-1; D is undetermined. The CDR3 length is 13 residues. V shed 1 base and J shed 3 bases, with 6 bases lying between them. The CDR3 DNA sequence: TGTGCCAGCAGTTTAGACACGTACACTGAAGCTTTCTTT. Its translation is CASSLDTYTEAFF.

The rearrangement joins TRBV9 to TRBJ2-5; a weak D match, TRBD2 (6 bases). The ends were cut back, 2 bases at V and 6 bases at J, with 20 bases in the middle. The CDR3 contains 16 residues. Germline CDR1 reads SGDLS; CDR2 reads YYNGEE. CDR3 loop: CASSVGTGGGWQTQYF. Here the CDR3 DNA reads TGTGCCAGCAGCGTTGGGACTGGCGGAGGGTGGCAGACCCAGTACTTC.

The chain has TRBV28 and TRBJ2-1; tentatively, D is TRBD2 (5 bases). V gave up 6 bases and J gave up 0 bases, with 18 bases separating them. Per the germline V gene, CDR1 is MDHEN and CDR2 is SYDVKM. This CDR3 is built from 17 residues. The chain's CDR3 is CASSSYRETSSYNEQFF. CDR3 in DNA: TGTGCCAGCAGCTCCTACCGGGAAACATCCTCCTACAATGAGCAGTTCTTC.

This sequence joins TRBV5-5 and TRBJ1-5, with D tentatively TRBD1 (5 bases). Germline V CDR1 and CDR2: SGHKS, YYEKEE (reference sequence). The CDR3 loop spans 19 amino acids. V lost 0 bases and J lost 0, with 19 bases in between. The CDR3 sequence: CASSLATVWRGYSNQPQHF. The CDR3 nucleotides are TGTGCCAGCAGCTTGGCCACAGTTTGGAGGGGCTATAGCAATCAGCCCCAGCATTTT. Based on the CDR3 plus reference TRBV5-5 and TRBJ1-5, the full variable domain is DAGVTQSPTHLIKTRGQQVTLRCSPISGHKSVSWYQQVLGQGPQFIFQYYEKEERGRGNFPDRFSARQFPNYSSELNVNALLLGDSALYLCASSLATVWRGYSNQPQHFGDGTRLSIL.

This sequence joins TRBV7-6 and TRBJ2-7, with D tentatively TRBD1 (7 bases). CDR1 is SGHVS, CDR2 FNYEAQ, per germline. The CDR3 spans 14 residues. V shed 4 bases and J shed 4 bases, with 14 bases lying between them. The CDR3 sequence: CASSSTGEAYEQYF. The CDR3 region has the DNA TGTGCCAGCAGCTCTACAGGGGAGGCGTACGAGCAGTACTTC. Filled out from reference TRBV7-6 and TRBJ2-7, the complete variable domain reads GAGVSQSPRYKVTKRGQDVALRCDPISGHVSLYWYRQALGQGPEFLTYFNYEAQQDKSGLPNDRFSAERPEGSISTLTIQRTEQRDSAMYRCASSSTGEAYEQYFGPGTRLTVT.

This clone was seen a single time. This chain joins TRBV5-5 and TRBJ1-1, with 9 bases aligning to TRBD1. The CDR3 runs 17 residues. The ends lost 1 base at V and 10 bases at J; junction bases unmatched: 17. The germline V gene has CDR1 SGHKS and CDR2 YYEKEE (reference sequence). CDR3 DNA: TGTGCCAGCAGCTTGATTGGCGGACAGGGGCCCGGGTGGGCAGCTTTCTTT. Translating it yields CASSLIGGQGPGWAAFF.

The V call is TRBV11-2, the J call TRBJ2-7; no firm D call. The CDR3 extends over 12 amino acids. Deletions cut 2 bases from V and 6 bases from J, with 8 bases between. CDR1 and CDR2 (germline): SGHAT, FQNNGV. This CDR3 is CASSLPAIEQYF. The CDR3 DNA sequence: TGTGCCAGCAGCTTACCCGCGATCGAGCAGTACTTC. Together with reference TRBV11-2 and TRBJ2-7, the CDR3 gives the full variable domain: EAGVAQSPRYKIIEKRQSVAFWCNPISGHATLYWYQQILGQGPKLLIQFQNNGVVDDSQLPKDRFSAERLKGVDSTLKIQPAKLEDSAVYLCASSLPAIEQYFGPGTRLTVT.

The CDR3 DNA reads as TGCGCCAGCAGCGCCCCTAGCGGGCTGGGGCAAGAGACCCAGTACTTC. This sequence encodes CASSAPSGLGQETQYF. The J gene is TRBJ2-5, the V gene TRBV5-1, with 8 bases matching TRBD2. CDR1 SGHRS and CDR2 YFSETQ come from the germline V gene. This CDR3 has 16 amino acids. V was pared by 4 bases and J by 2 bases, with 10 bases of the junction left unmatched.

V is TRBV10-2 and J is TRBJ1-6, with 9 nucleotides matching TRBD1. Per the germline V gene, CDR1 is WSHSY and CDR2 is SAAADI. This CDR3 has 14 amino acids. Trimming cost V 7 bases and J 10 bases; bases outside gene matches: 8. As DNA, the CDR3 is TGCGCCAGCATAATCCAGACAGGGGGGTCACCCCTCCACTTT. Protein: CASIIQTGGSPLHF.

This sequence joins TRBV2 and TRBJ2-1, with D perhaps matching TRBD2 (5 bases). V dropped 3 bases and J dropped 2 bases, with 11 bases sitting between them. CDR1 is SNHLY and CDR2 is FYNNEI in the germline V gene. The CDR3 runs to 15 residues. This CDR3 reads CASSEQEATYNEQFF. The CDR3 DNA is TGTGCCAGCAGTGAGCAGGAGGCTACCTACAATGAGCAGTTCTTC. Full variable domain (missing parts from reference TRBV2 and TRBJ2-1): EPEVTQTPSHQVTQMGQEVILRCVPISNHLYFYWYRQILGQKVEFLVSFYNNEISEKSEIFDDQFSVERPDGSNFTLKIRSTKLEDSAMYFCASSEQEATYNEQFFGPGTRLTVL.